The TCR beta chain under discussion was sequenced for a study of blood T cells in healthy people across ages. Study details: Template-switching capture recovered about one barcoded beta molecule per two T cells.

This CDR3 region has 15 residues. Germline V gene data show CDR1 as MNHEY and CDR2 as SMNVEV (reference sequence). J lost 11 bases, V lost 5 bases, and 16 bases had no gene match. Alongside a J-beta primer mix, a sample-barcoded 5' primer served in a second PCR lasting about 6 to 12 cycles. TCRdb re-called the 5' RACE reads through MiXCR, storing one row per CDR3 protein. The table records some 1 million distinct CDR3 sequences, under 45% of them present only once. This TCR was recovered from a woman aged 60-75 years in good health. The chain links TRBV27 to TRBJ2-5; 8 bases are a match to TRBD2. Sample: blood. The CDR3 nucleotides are TGTGCCAGCAGTGCCCGGGAGGGGCCCATAGGGGAGCAGTACTTC. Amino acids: CASSAREGPIGEQYF.